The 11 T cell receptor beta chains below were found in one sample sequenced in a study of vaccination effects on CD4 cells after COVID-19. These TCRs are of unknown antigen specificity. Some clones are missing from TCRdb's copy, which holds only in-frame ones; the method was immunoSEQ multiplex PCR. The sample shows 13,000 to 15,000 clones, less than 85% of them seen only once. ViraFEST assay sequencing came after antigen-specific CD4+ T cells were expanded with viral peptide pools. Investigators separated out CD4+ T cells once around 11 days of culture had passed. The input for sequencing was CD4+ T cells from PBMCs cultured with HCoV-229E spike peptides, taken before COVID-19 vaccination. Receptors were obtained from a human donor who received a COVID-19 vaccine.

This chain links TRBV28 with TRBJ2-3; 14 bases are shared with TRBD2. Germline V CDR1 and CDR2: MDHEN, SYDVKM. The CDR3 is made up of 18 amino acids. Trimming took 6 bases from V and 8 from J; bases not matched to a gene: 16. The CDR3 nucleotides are TGTGCCAGCAGCCTCGGGACTAGCGGGAGAGGGGCCTCCGGTACGCAGTATTTT. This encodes CASSLGTSGRGASGTQYF.

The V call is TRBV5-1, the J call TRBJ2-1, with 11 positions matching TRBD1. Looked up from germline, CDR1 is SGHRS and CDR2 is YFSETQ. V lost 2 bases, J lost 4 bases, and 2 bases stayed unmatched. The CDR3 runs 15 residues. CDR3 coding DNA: TGCGCCAGCAGCTTTGGACAGGGGGCTTACAATGAGCAGTTCTTC. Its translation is CASSFGQGAYNEQFF.

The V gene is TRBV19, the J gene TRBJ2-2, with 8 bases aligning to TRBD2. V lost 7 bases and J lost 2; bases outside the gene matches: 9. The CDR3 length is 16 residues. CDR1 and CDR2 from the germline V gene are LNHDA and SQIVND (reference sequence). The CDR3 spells CASKGQTSANTGELFF. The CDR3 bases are TGTGCCAGTAAGGGTCAGACTAGCGCAAACACCGGGGAGCTGTTTTTT.

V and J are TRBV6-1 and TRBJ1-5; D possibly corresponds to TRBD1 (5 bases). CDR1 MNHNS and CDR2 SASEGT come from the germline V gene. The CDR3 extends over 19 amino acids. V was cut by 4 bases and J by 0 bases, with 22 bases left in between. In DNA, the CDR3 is TGTGCCAGCAGTGCCCCACACAGGAAAGGGCCGTATAGCAATCAGCCCCAGCATTTT. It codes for CASSAPHRKGPYSNQPQHF.

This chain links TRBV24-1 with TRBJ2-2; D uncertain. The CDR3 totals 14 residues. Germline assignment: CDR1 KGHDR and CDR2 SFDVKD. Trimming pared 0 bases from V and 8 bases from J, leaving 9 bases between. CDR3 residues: CATSDLGVGGELFF. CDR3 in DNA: TGTGCCACCAGTGATTTGGGAGTAGGAGGGGAGCTGTTTTTT.

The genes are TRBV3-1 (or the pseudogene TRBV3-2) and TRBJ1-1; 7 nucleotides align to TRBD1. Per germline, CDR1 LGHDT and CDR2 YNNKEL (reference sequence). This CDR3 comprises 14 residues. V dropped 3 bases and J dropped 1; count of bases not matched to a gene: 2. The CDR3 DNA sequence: TGTGCCAGCAGCCACGGACAGGCGAACACTGAAGCTTTCTTT. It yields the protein CASSHGQANTEAFF.

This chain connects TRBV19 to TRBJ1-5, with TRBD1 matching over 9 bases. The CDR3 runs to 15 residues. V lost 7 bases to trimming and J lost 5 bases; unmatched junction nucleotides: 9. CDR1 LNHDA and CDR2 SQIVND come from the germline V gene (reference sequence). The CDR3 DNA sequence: TGTGCCAGTACCGCGGGGGGACAGGGATATCAGCCCCAGCATTTT. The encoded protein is CASTAGGQGYQPQHF.

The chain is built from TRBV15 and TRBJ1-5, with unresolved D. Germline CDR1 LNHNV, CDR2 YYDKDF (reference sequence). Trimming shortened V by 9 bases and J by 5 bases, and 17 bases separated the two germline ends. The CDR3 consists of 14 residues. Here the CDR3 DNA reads TGTGCCACTACCAGTCGACGGGATTATCAGCCCCAGCATTTT. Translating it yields CATTSRRDYQPQHF.

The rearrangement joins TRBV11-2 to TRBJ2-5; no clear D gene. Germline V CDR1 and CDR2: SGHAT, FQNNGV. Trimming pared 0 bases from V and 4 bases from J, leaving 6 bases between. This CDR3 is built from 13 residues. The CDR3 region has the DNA TGTGCCAGCAGCTTAGAAAGGGCAGAGACCCAGTACTTC. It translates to CASSLERAETQYF.

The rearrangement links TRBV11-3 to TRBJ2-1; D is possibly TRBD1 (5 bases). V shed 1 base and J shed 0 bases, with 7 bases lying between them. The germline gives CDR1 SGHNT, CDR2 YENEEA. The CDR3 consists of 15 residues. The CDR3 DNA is TGTGCCAGCAGCTTAGGGGGCAGCTCCTACAATGAGCAGTTCTTC. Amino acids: CASSLGGSSYNEQFF. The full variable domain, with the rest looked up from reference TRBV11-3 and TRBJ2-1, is EAGVVQSPRYKIIEKKQPVAFWCNPISGHNTLYWYLQNLGQGPELLIRYENEEAVDDSQLPKDRFSAERLKGVDSTLKIQPAELGDSAVYLCASSLGGSSYNEQFFGPGTRLTVL.

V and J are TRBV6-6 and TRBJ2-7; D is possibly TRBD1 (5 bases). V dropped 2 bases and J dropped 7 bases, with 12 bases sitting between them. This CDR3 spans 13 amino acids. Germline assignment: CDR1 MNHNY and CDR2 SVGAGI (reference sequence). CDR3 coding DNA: TGTGCCAGCAGTTACAGCCAGGGTGGTGAGCAGTACTTC. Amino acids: CASSYSQGGEQYF.